This TCR beta chain was retrieved from a study of blood T cell repertoires in COVID-19. Turning to the study itself: There were acute and convalescent COVID-19 samples, and they came from the United States, Italy and Spain.

Clones were sequenced by immunoSEQ multiplex PCR, and TCRdb holds only the in-frame ones, with some missing. The sample lists about 130,000 clones, roughly 90% occurring once. Per germline, CDR1 WSHSY and CDR2 SAAADI. V lost 4 bases to trimming and J lost 3 bases, with 10 bases between them. The length of the CDR3 is 14 residues. The TCR sequence derives from a man in his 70s with active COVID-19. Sequencing input: peripheral blood. The J gene is TRBJ2-1, the V gene TRBV10-2; D is perhaps TRBD1 (6 bases). The CDR3 nucleotides read TGCGCCAGCAGTGGCACAGGGATCTACAATGAGCAGTTCTTC. It encodes CASSGTGIYNEQFF.